The clone carrying this T cell receptor beta chain has a handful of counts. This sample stems from a study of blood T cell repertoires in COVID-19. Study overall: Sites across the United States, Italy and Spain contributed samples from acute and convalescent COVID-19. T cells, B-cell-depleted T cells, or PBMCs provided the cDNA or gDNA that served as material.

Measured with immunoSEQ multiplex PCR; TCRdb has only the in-frame clones, and not every one. The sample has around 50,000 clones, 75% to 85% seen once. Germline CDR1 is MRHNA and CDR2 is SNTAGT. The CDR3 has 15 amino acids. V gave up 0 bases and J gave up 0 bases, with 6 bases separating them. V gene TRBV6-4 combines with J gene TRBJ2-1; weak D call: TRBD2 (6 bases). This receptor was taken from a man aged 35-49 years with acute or convalescent COVID-19. Sequenced sample: peripheral blood. The CDR3 coding sequence is TGTGCCAGCAGTGACTCAGCGGGCTCCTACAATGAGCAGTTCTTC. Translation: CASSDSAGSYNEQFF.